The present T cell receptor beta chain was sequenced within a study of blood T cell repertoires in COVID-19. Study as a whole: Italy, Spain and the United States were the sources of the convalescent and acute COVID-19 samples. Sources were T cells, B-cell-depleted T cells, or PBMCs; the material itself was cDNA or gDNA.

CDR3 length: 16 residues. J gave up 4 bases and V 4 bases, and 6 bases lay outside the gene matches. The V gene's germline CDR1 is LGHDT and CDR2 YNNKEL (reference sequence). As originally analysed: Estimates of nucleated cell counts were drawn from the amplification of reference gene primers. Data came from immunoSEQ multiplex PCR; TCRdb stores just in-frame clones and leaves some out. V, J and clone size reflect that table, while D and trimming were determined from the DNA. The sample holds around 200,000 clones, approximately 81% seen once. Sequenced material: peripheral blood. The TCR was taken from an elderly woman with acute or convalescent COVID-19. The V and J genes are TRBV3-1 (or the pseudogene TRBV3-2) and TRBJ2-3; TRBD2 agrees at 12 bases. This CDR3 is CASSLASGGAPDTQYF. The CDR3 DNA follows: TGTGCCAGCAGCCTAGCTAGCGGGGGGGCCCCAGATACGCAGTATTTT.